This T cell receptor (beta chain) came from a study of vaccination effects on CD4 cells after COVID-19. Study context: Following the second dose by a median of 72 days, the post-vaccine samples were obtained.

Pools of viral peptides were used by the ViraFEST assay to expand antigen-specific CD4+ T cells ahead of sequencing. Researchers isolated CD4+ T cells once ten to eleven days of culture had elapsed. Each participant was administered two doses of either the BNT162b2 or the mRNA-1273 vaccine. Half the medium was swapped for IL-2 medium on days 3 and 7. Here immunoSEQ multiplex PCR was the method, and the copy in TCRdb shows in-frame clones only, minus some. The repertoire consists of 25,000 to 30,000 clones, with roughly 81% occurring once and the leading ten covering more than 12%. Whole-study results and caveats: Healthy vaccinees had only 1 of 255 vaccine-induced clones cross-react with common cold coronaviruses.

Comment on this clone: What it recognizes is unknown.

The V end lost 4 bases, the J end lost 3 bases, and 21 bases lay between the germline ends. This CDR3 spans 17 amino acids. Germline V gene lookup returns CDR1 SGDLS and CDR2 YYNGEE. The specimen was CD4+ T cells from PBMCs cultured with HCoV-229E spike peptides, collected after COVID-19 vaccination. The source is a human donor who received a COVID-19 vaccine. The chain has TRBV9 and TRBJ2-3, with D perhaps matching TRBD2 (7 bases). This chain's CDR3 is CASSIQGRGGRTDTQYF. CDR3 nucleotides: TGTGCCAGCAGCATCCAGGGGAGGGGGGGCCGGACAGATACGCAGTATTTT.